Listed here are 27 T cell receptor beta chains from one sample, sequenced in a study of tissue T cells after allogeneic stem cell transplantation (dated by TCRdb to between 2022 and 2023). The library came from the immunoSEQ multiplex PCR assay. TCRdb obtained this table from immuneACCESS and retained in-frame rearrangements with V and J assigned. These tables miss some clones; where compared with another copy, unresolved V genes account for less than half of the shortfall, and the remainder is unexplained. Recorded for this sample are roughly 4,200 clones; approximately 60% of them occurred a single time. The ten biggest clones cover roughly 30% of the sample. Reading the label with the study, this specimen's time point is: mouse harvest day 7 after allogeneic transplant. Each mouse graft consisted of 10^7 T-cell-depleted bone marrow cells plus 10^6 splenic CD5+ T cells and was given by tail vein injection.

The sequencing sample was made of spleen. The receptors originated from a female BALB/c mouse given C57BL/6 T cells with graft-versus-host disease after an allogeneic hematopoietic cell transplant.

In this sample, this clone turned up a few times. All gene names here are mouse names. Read sequence stops 1 residue before the CDR3 end, and the germline J gene provides the missing end. The gene calls are TRBV31 and TRBJ2-7; tentatively, D is TRBD2 (7 bases). Germline V lookup: CDR1 GKSSPN, CDR2 SITVG. Trimming shortened V by 0 bases and J by 0 bases, and 9 bases separated the two germline ends. The CDR3 is 14 amino acids. This CDR3 reads CAWSLGGRSYEQYF. The CDR3 bases that were read are TGTGCCTGGAGTCTAGGGGGGCGCTCCTATGAACAGTAC.

Of note for this clone: Genes here carry mouse names. Read data end 1 residue before the CDR3 end; the end is taken from the germline J gene. This sequence joins TRBV20 and TRBJ2-2; D possibly corresponds to TRBD1 (6 bases). V gave up 0 bases and J gave up 4 bases, with 6 bases separating them. CDR1 is GFQATS, CDR2 STVNSAI, per germline. CDR3 length equals 13 residues. Here the CDR3 reads CGARDRGTGQLYF. CDR3 bases read: TGTGGTGCTAGGGACAGGGGCACCGGGCAGCTCTAC.

To note about this clone: Gene labels here are mouse ones. From the germline J gene comes the end of the CDR3, since the read stops 1 residue before it. This sequence joins TRBV5 and TRBJ2-5, with 9 nucleotides matching TRBD2. J lost 0 bases, V lost 2 bases, and 0 bases had no gene match. The CDR3 extends over 15 amino acids. Per the germline V gene, CDR1 is LGHNA and CDR2 is YNLKQL (reference sequence). CDR3 in amino acids: CASSQTGGNQDTQYF. CDR3 bases read: TGTGCCAGCAGCCAAACTGGGGGGAACCAAGACACCCAGTAC.

With regard to this clone: Mouse gene names apply. With the read ending 1 residue before the CDR3 end, the germline J gene is used to fill in that end. The chain joins TRBV15 to TRBJ2-4; TRBD2 matches 10 bases. The CDR3 is 15 residues long. From germline, CDR1 is SGHND and CDR2 FRSKSL. V lost 6 bases and J lost 3; bases outside the gene matches: 6. The CDR3 reads CASSYGLGAQNTLYF. CDR3 DNA (partial): TGTGCCAGCAGCTACGGACTGGGGGCCCAAAACACCTTGTAC.

As for this clone: Gene names refer to mouse genes. The CDR3 reads CGASDWGKDTQYF. The DNA read from the CDR3 is TGTGGTGCTAGCGACTGGGGGAAAGACACCCAGTAC. The chain links TRBV20 to TRBJ2-5, with 9 nucleotides matching TRBD2. Read coverage stops 1 residue before the CDR3 terminus; the germline J gene supplies the remainder. V lost 3 bases to trimming and J lost 4 bases; unmatched junction nucleotides: 2. CDR1 GFQATS and CDR2 STVNSAI come from the germline V gene. CDR3 length: 13 amino acids.

As concerns this clone: Germline and genes: mouse. The read is 1 residue too short to cover the CDR3 end, so that end is filled in from the germline J gene. This chain uses TRBV13-2 with TRBJ2-2; tentative D call: TRBD2 (7 bases). Trimming took 1 base from V and 7 from J, leaving 11 bases between them. CDR1 and CDR2 (germline): NNHNN, SYGAGS (reference sequence). The CDR3 totals 14 residues. The CDR3 reads CASGDRGAGGQLYF. The CDR3 DNA, read in part, is TGTGCCAGCGGTGATCGGGGGGCAGGCGGGCAGCTCTAC.

Turning to this clone: Gene names are the mouse ones. From the germline J gene comes the end of the CDR3, since the read stops 1 residue before it. The genes are TRBV12-1 and TRBJ2-4; 11 positions agree with TRBD2. With 2 bases clipped from V and 4 bases from J, the junction kept 1 base outside the gene matches. The germline gives CDR1 SGHSN, CDR2 HYEKVE. CDR3 size: 14 residues. The CDR3 is CASSRDWGKNTLYF. The CDR3 bases that were read are TGTGCCAGCTCTCGGGACTGGGGGAAAAACACCTTGTAC.

In its sample, this clone was seen a few times. Here the gene names and germline are mouse. The read ends 1 residue before the CDR3 terminus; that terminus is restored from the germline J gene. J is TRBJ2-7 and V is TRBV1, with D perhaps assigned TRBD1 or TRBD2 (5 bases each). The CDR3 totals 12 residues. V was shortened by 3 bases and J by 4 bases, with 7 bases between the two germline ends. Looked up from germline, CDR1 is NSQYPW and CDR2 is LRSPGD (reference sequence). The CDR3 bases that were read are TGCACCTGCAGTGCTGGGGCGTATGAACAGTAC. This encodes CTCSAGAYEQY. The whole CDR3 is CTCSAGAYEQYF.

On this clone itself: The gene names given are mouse names. The read is 1 residue too short to cover the CDR3 end, so that end is filled in from the germline J gene. This chain joins TRBV15 and TRBJ2-1; D remains unclear. Deletions cut 2 bases from V and 4 bases from J, with 0 bases between. This CDR3 is built from 11 residues. CDR1 SGHND and CDR2 FRSKSL come from the germline V gene. The sequenced part of the CDR3 DNA is TGTGCCAGCAGTTTATATGCTGAGCAGTTC. Its translation: CASSLYAEQF. The whole CDR3 is CASSLYAEQFF.

To note about this clone: The genes are named according to mouse. The read ends 1 residue early relative to the CDR3; the germline J gene fills the gap. This rearrangement joins TRBV15 to TRBJ2-2; D is ambiguous. Trimming cost V 3 bases and J 0 bases, with 5 bases left between them. The CDR3 covers 14 residues. Germline V lookup: CDR1 SGHND, CDR2 FRSKSL. CDR3 DNA (partial): TGTGCCAGCAGTTTCGACACAAACACCGGGCAGCTCTAC. Its protein product is CASSFDTNTGQLY. The complete CDR3 protein is CASSFDTNTGQLYF. Drawing the rest from reference TRBV15 and TRBJ2-2, the complete variable domain is DAGVTQTPRHEVAEKGQTIILKCEPVSGHNDLFWYRQTKIQGLELLSYFRSKSLMEDGGAFKDRFKAEMLNSSFSTLKIQPTEPKDSAVYLCASSFDTNTGQLYFGEGSKLTVL.

About this clone: The genes are named according to mouse. The observed sequence ends 1 residue before the CDR3 terminus, with the missing tail filled in from the germline J gene. The rearrangement links TRBV13-3 to TRBJ2-1, with 10 bases that match TRBD2. V shed 5 bases, J shed 4 bases, and the junction held 3 bases outside the gene matches. The germline CDR1 and CDR2 sequences are NNHDY and SYVADS. The CDR3 sequence is 14 residues long. The CDR3 sequence is CASRTGGSYAEQFF. The part of the CDR3 DNA that was read is TGTGCCAGCAGGACTGGGGGGTCTTATGCTGAGCAGTTC.

A remark on this clone: Each gene name is a mouse one. The observed sequence ends 1 residue before the CDR3 terminus, with the missing tail filled in from the germline J gene. V usage is TRBV24 and J usage is TRBJ2-1; unclear D gene. Germline V lookup: CDR1 KGHTA, CDR2 FRNEEI. This CDR3 contains 13 residues. Trimming removed 4 bases from V and 7 bases from J, with 11 bases in between. The CDR3 sequence is CASSPGRVAEQFF. Incomplete CDR3 DNA: TGTGCCAGCAGTCCCGGGAGGGTAGCTGAGCAGTTC.

In the case of this clone: The gene symbols are mouse symbols. The read terminates 1 residue before the CDR3 end, so the remaining end is supplied by the germline J gene. This chain joins TRBV13-1 and TRBJ2-1; TRBD1 aligns across 9 bases. The CDR3 length is 15 residues. J gave up 3 bases and V 1 base, and 2 bases lay outside the gene matches. Looked up from germline, CDR1 is NSHNY and CDR2 is SYGAGN. This CDR3 reads CASSDRTGVYAEQFF. The CDR3 DNA, read in part, is TGTGCCAGCAGTGATAGGACAGGGGTCTATGCTGAGCAGTTC.

With regard to this clone: Gene names are mouse gene names. The read ends 1 residue early relative to the CDR3; the germline J gene fills the gap. V is TRBV13-1 and J is TRBJ2-7; D perhaps matches TRBD1 (5 bases). Germline CDR1 and CDR2: NSHNY and SYGAGN. V lost 3 bases, J lost 0 bases, and 7 bases lay in between. This CDR3 contains 13 residues. The chain's CDR3 is CASSGQSSYEQYF. The CDR3 bases that were read are TGTGCCAGCAGTGGACAGAGCTCCTATGAACAGTAC.

As for this clone: The genes and germline here are from mouse. CDR3 bases read: TGTGCCAGCAGTAGACAGGGGGCAAACACAGAAGTCTTC. Encoded protein: CASSRQGANTEVF. The entire CDR3 reads CASSRQGANTEVFF. The rearrangement uses TRBV19 and TRBJ1-1; 9 positions agree with TRBD1. The read terminates 1 residue before the CDR3 end, so the remaining end is supplied by the germline J gene. Germline trimming cut 3 bases from V and 0 bases from J; bases unmatched to any gene: 0. Germline V gives CDR1 FNHDT, CDR2 SITEND (reference sequence). CDR3 length equals 14 residues.

Comment on this clone: These gene names are mouse names. The read ends 1 residue early relative to the CDR3; the germline J gene fills the gap. The chain is built from TRBV12-2 and TRBJ2-5, with TRBD1 matching over 11 bases. Germline values: CDR1 SGHLS, CDR2 HYDKME. There are 15 residues in the CDR3. With V trimmed by 0 bases and J by 5 bases, 3 bases remained unmatched. The covered CDR3 bases are TGTGCCAGCTCTCTCGGGACAGGGGGGAGAGACACCCAGTAC. It is translated as CASSLGTGGRDTQY. The full CDR3 protein is CASSLGTGGRDTQYF.

As to this clone: Gene names and germline refer to mouse. Coverage ceases 1 residue before the CDR3 finishes, and the germline J gene fills in the end. The chain employs TRBV5 and TRBJ2-3; D not resolved. With 4 bases removed from V and 0 bases from J, the gap between germline ends came to 8 bases. CDR3 size: 14 residues. Germline CDR1 reads LGHNA; CDR2 reads YNLKQL (reference sequence). This CDR3 is CASSLRSSAETLYF. The sequenced CDR3 bases are TGTGCCAGCAGCCTCAGATCTAGTGCAGAAACGCTGTAT.

For this clone: Gene and germline names: mouse. The missing CDR3 end, 1 residue past where the read stops, is filled in from the germline J gene. The V call is TRBV13-3, the J call TRBJ2-7; 7 bases are a match to TRBD1. Germline V gives CDR1 NNHDY, CDR2 SYVADS. V lost 6 bases and J lost 1; bases outside the gene matches: 4. The CDR3 is made up of 13 amino acids. The sequenced CDR3 bases are TGTGCCAGCAACCGGGACAGATCCTATGAACAGTAC. Protein sequence: CASNRDRSYEQY. The full CDR3 protein reads CASNRDRSYEQYF.

This clone was observed a few times. Gene names denote mouse genes. The read comes to an end 1 residue before the CDR3 does, leaving the germline J gene to fill in the end. The chain recombines TRBV13-2 with TRBJ1-3; 11 bases are shared with TRBD1. The CDR3 is 14 amino acids. J gave up 4 bases and V 5 bases, and 2 bases lay outside the gene matches. The germline V gene has CDR1 NNHNN and CDR2 SYGAGS (reference sequence). This chain's CDR3 is CASGDRGPGNTLYF. The sequenced CDR3 bases are TGTGCCAGCGGGGACAGGGGGCCCGGAAATACGCTCTAT.

A word on this clone: Mouse germline and gene names are used. The CDR3 goes on 1 residue after the read ends, and that part is filled in from the germline J gene. J is TRBJ2-2 and V is TRBV26, with TRBD1 as a possible D gene (5 bases). Germline-derived CDR1 and CDR2 are KGHPV and FQNQEV (reference sequence). The CDR3 runs 16 residues. With 1 base removed from V and 0 bases from J, the gap between germline ends came to 9 bases. CDR3 DNA (partial): TGTGCCAGCAGTCTGTACCGGACAACAAACACCGGGCAGCTCTAC. Translation gives CASSLYRTTNTGQLY. From start to end, the CDR3 is CASSLYRTTNTGQLYF. Complete variable domain (other parts from reference TRBV26 and TRBJ2-2): NSKVIQTPRYLVKGQGQKAKMRCIPEKGHPVVFWYQQNKNNEFKFLINFQNQEVLQQIDMTEKRFSAECPSNSPCSLEIQSSEAGDSALYLCASSLYRTTNTGQLYFGEGSKLTVL.

This clone was counted between two and nine times. Gene names are mouse gene names. The read gets to within 1 residue of the CDR3 end, and the germline J gene fills in the rest. V usage is TRBV26 and J usage is TRBJ2-1, with 10 bases lining up with TRBD1. The germline V gene encodes CDR1 KGHPV and CDR2 FQNQEV (reference sequence). V gave up 6 bases and J gave up 3 bases; unmatched junction bases: 5. The CDR3 runs 15 residues. The CDR3 sequence is CASRAGTGVYAEQFF. The sequenced CDR3 bases are TGTGCCAGCAGGGCCGGGACAGGGGTCTATGCTGAGCAGTTC.

This clone was counted between two and nine times. Gene and germline names: mouse. The CDR3 end falls 1 residue outside the read, so it is completed with the germline J gene. The genes are TRBV13-3 and TRBJ2-7, with 10 bases lining up with TRBD1. The CDR3 has 14 residues. V lost 1 base, J lost 4 bases, and 2 bases stayed unmatched. Germline CDR1 is NNHDY and CDR2 is SYVADS. The CDR3 here is CASSDRDRGYEQYF. The covered CDR3 bases are TGTGCCAGCAGTGATCGGGACAGGGGTTATGAACAGTAC.

In its sample, this clone was seen once. Here the gene names and germline are mouse. The observed sequence ends 1 residue before the CDR3 terminus, with the missing tail filled in from the germline J gene. The chain employs TRBV13-1 and TRBJ2-1, with a possible D match to TRBD1 (5 bases). The germline V and J ends were trimmed by 0 bases and 0 bases, with 10 bases remaining between them. CDR1 and CDR2 from the germline V gene are NSHNY and SYGAGN. CDR3 size: 16 residues. CDR3: CASSDARTNNYAEQFF. CDR3 DNA (partial): TGTGCCAGCAGTGATGCTCGGACAAATAACTATGCTGAGCAGTTC.

This clone was detected a few times. Mouse gene names and germline throughout. Read coverage stops 1 residue before the CDR3 terminus; the germline J gene supplies the remainder. V and J are TRBV16 and TRBJ2-1; a weak D match, TRBD1 (5 bases). Between the trimmed V and J ends, which lost 3 bases and 5 bases, there was a span of 5 bases. This CDR3 has 12 residues. Germline V gene data show CDR1 as SGHSA and CDR2 as FRNQAP. The DNA read from the CDR3 is TGTGCAAGCAGCTTGGACAATGCTGAGCAGTTC. Its translation: CASSLDNAEQF. The complete CDR3 protein is CASSLDNAEQFF. Drawing the rest from reference TRBV16 and TRBJ2-1, the complete variable domain is NAGVIQTPRHKVTGKGQEATLWCEPISGHSAVFWYRQTIVQGLEFLTYFRNQAPIDDSGMPKERFSAQMPNQSHSTLKIQSTQPQDSAVYLCASSLDNAEQFFGPGTRLTVL.

In its sample, this clone was seen once. Genes here carry mouse names. The DNA ends 1 residue before the CDR3 does, and the rest of the CDR3 is filled in from the germline J gene. The chain uses TRBV16 and TRBJ1-2; D is possibly TRBD1 (5 bases). The CDR3 contains 14 residues. Germline loops: CDR1 SGHSA, CDR2 FRNQAP. V gave up 5 bases and J gave up 2 bases, with 12 bases separating them. CDR3 residues: CASSPHGANSDYTF. The sequenced part of the CDR3 DNA is TGTGCAAGCAGCCCCCATGGGGCCAACTCCGACTACACC.

Comments on this clone: The gene symbols are mouse symbols. With the read ending 1 residue before the CDR3 end, the germline J gene is used to fill in that end. The rearrangement joins TRBV15 to TRBJ2-1, with 7 nucleotides matching TRBD2. V trimming: 6 bases; J trimming: 1 base; junction bases outside the gene matches: 3. This CDR3 contains 14 residues. In germline, CDR1 is SGHND, CDR2 FRSKSL. Partial CDR3 DNA: TGTGCCAGCAGGTTGACTGGGAACTATGCTGAGCAGTTC. Residues: CASRLTGNYAEQF. The entire CDR3 protein reads CASRLTGNYAEQFF.

This clone has only a few counts. The gene names here belong to mouse. The read stops 1 residue short of the end of the CDR3; the missing end is completed from the germline J gene. The gene calls are TRBV13-1 and TRBJ2-7; D is undetermined. The germline V gene has CDR1 NSHNY and CDR2 SYGAGN. This CDR3 spans 11 amino acids. The ends were cut back, 2 bases at V and 6 bases at J, with 6 bases in the middle. Incomplete CDR3 DNA: TGTGCCAGCAGTGAGGCTGGTGAACAGTAC. Protein sequence: CASSEAGEQY. The whole CDR3 sequence reads CASSEAGEQYF.